This T cell receptor beta chain was retrieved from a study of cytomegalovirus exposure and HLA in healthy donors. The CDR3 has 13 residues. Trimming took off 5 bases at V and 7 bases at J, with 12 bases between the two ends. Germline V lookup: CDR1 MNHEY, CDR2 SMNVEV (reference sequence). The primer mix had 60 Vbeta and 13 Jbeta primers. Clones were sequenced by immunoSEQ multiplex PCR, and TCRdb holds only the in-frame ones, with some missing. The sample records 99,000 or so clones, roughly 80% being singletons. Study-wide findings and caveats: Cytomegalovirus association was assigned to 170 or so TCR beta chains. It has been reported that TCR beta sequences accurately predicted the HLA-A and HLA-B alleles of most subjects. Among donors in an Asian-associated ancestry cluster, a later analysis reportedly found fewer N-insertions than the roughly 610-donor mean. Published work reported that the classifier diagnosed cytomegalovirus status with high specificity and sensitivity.

Of note for this clone: Its antigen is not known.

The sample taken for sequencing was PBMCs. This rearrangement joins TRBV27 to TRBJ1-5; TRBD1 might be the D (6 bases). This clonotype was sampled from a woman in her forties in good health and CMV-seropositive. The CDR3 DNA sequence: TGTGCCAGCAGTCAACAGGGATTCCAGCCCCAGCATTTT. Translating it yields CASSQQGFQPQHF.